This T cell receptor (beta chain) originates from a study of T-cell memory formation after mild COVID-19. In the study overall: Clusters were largely donor specific.

This clonotype was counted only a few times. CDR3 length: 12 residues. V was shortened by 2 bases and J by 7 bases, with 8 bases between the two germline ends. Germline CDR1 SEHNR, CDR2 FQNEAQ (reference sequence). With constant-segment primers, 5'RACE yielded cDNA libraries of TCR alpha and TCR beta that carried sample barcodes and UMIs. One entry per CDR3 protein results from TCRdb running MiXCR on the 5' RACE reads. The sample contains about 250,000 distinct CDR3 sequences, 18% of which appear only once. The sequenced material came from PBMCs or a T cell subset sorted from them (not recorded which). The gene calls are TRBV7-9 and TRBJ1-1, with D maybe TRBD1 (5 bases). This TCR was recovered from a man aged 18 to 30 who had mild COVID-19 (a few samples of this study predate the infection). Cell type and time point are not known. CDR3 DNA: TGTGCCAGCAGCTTAACAACAGGTGAAGCTTTCTTT. Amino acid sequence: CASSLTTGEAFF.